The source of this T cell receptor (beta chain) is a study of cytomegalovirus exposure and HLA in healthy donors. Study observations and caveats: Analyses of presence and absence presupposed an approximately uniform sequencing depth across donors. Accurate prediction of HLA-A and HLA-B alleles (for most subjects) was reportedly achieved from TCR beta sequences.

With 60 Vbeta and 13 Jbeta primers, the PCR was carried out. Data came from immunoSEQ multiplex PCR; TCRdb stores just in-frame clones and leaves some out. The table includes some 120,000 clones, over 65% detected once. This clone was recorded once. Its antigen is not known. Germline values: CDR1 MDHEN, CDR2 SYDVKM. The CDR3 runs to 14 residues. Trimming pared 3 bases from V and 4 bases from J, leaving 12 bases between. This clonotype originated in a man aged 25 to 40 in good health and CMV-seropositive. Sequencing used PBMCs. The rearrangement links TRBV28 to TRBJ1-2; a weak D match, TRBD1 (6 bases). The DNA of the CDR3 is TGTGCCAGCAGTTTGGGAACAGGGAGCTATGGCTACACCTTC. Protein product: CASSLGTGSYGYTF.